A selection of T cell receptor beta chains follows, all from one sample in a study of blood T cell repertoires in COVID-19. The data were produced by immunoSEQ multiplex PCR, yet TCRdb's version contains in-frame clones alone and is incomplete. The sample lists more than 400,000 clones, roughly 87% occurring once. Sequenced input: PBMCs or T cells enriched from blood (not recorded which). These receptors came from a woman between 18 and 29 years old who had recovered from COVID-19. Each CDR3 is given with its conserved first and last residue. Fields, in order: J gene, D gene, clone size, V gene, CDR3 DNA, CDR3 protein. D genes are given only for firm matches. Part of the rows lack a size; the others show once, few, many or a class for expanded clones.

>TRBJ2-7|-|-|TRBV3-1/TRBV3-2
TGTGCCAGCAGCCAAGAGGGAGACTACGAGCAGTACTTC
CASSQEGDYEQYF
>TRBJ2-1|TRBD1|-|TRBV24-1
TGTGCCACCAGTGCCGAACCGGGACAGGGAAAGAATGAGCAGTTCTTC
CATSAEPGQGKNEQFF
>TRBJ1-3|TRBD1|few|TRBV6-5
TGTGCCAGCAGAGCCGGGACAGCCGGAAACACCATATATTTT
CASRAGTAGNTIYF
>TRBJ2-1|TRBD1|-|TRBV7-3
TGTGCCAGCAGCTCCGACAGGGAAAGTGGGACCTACAATGAGCAGTTCTTC
CASSSDRESGTYNEQFF
>TRBJ1-5|-|-|TRBV19
TGTGCCAGTAGTACCGGGGTGGGGCCCCAGCATTTT
CASSTGVGPQHF
>TRBJ2-7|-|-|TRBV6-6
TGTGCCAGCAGTTTCGCAGGGGACGGCTACGAGCAGTACTTC
CASSFAGDGYEQYF
>TRBJ1-1|-|-|TRBV2
TGTGCCAGCAGTGCGAGGCGTATGAACACTGAAGCTTTCTTT
CASSARRMNTEAFF
>TRBJ2-2|-|-|TRBV28
TGTGCCAGCAGTTTATACAGAATTTCGAACACCGGGGAGCTGTTTTTT
CASSLYRISNTGELFF
>TRBJ2-1|TRBD2|-|TRBV18
TGTGCCAGCTCATTTACTAGCGGCTCCTACAATGAGCAGTTCTTC
CASSFTSGSYNEQFF
>TRBJ2-2|-|-|TRBV4-1
TGCGCCAGCAGCCAGACACAGGGCGGAGGCGGGGAGCTGTTTTTT
CASSQTQGGGGELFF
>TRBJ1-2|TRBD1|-|TRBV28
TGTGCCAGCAGTTTAGGAATAGGGGGCCCTTATGGCTACACCTTC
CASSLGIGGPYGYTF
>TRBJ1-6|-|-|TRBV15
TGTGCCACCAGCAGAGGTCCGGGGGGGTCACCCCTCCACTTT
CATSRGPGGSPLHF
>TRBJ2-1|TRBD2|-|TRBV11-2
TGTGCCACTCGGACTAGCGGCCACAATGAGCAGTTCTTC
CATRTSGHNEQFF
>TRBJ2-6|TRBD1|-|TRBV27
TGTGCCAGCAGTCCGCTGGGACAGGGGGCGGCTGGGGCCAACGTCCTGACTTTC
CASSPLGQGAAGANVLTF
>TRBJ1-1|-|few|TRBV6-5
TGTGCCAGCAGTTATGGACAGAGGACCGAAGCTTTCTTT
CASSYGQRTEAFF
>TRBJ2-5|-|-|TRBV19
TGTGCCAGTAGTAGAGGACTTGGCCCCCCGGAGACCCAGTACTTC
CASSRGLGPPETQYF
>TRBJ1-1|-|-|TRBV27
TGTGCCAGCAGTCCCCGACCCCTCAGGCAAGCTTTCTTT
CASSPRPLRQAFF
>TRBJ1-2|TRBD1|few|TRBV15
TGTGCCACCTGGGCGGGACAGGGAATCTATGGCTACACCTTC
CATWAGQGIYGYTF
>TRBJ1-5|-|-|TRBV5-4
TGTGCCAGCAGCTTGAACGGCAGGGTGCATCAGCCCCAGCATTTT
CASSLNGRVHQPQHF
>TRBJ2-7|-|-|TRBV5-6
TGTGCCAGCAGCTCCACTCAGGGAAGACCCTACGAGCAGTACTTC
CASSSTQGRPYEQYF
>TRBJ2-7|-|-|TRBV6-5
TGTGCCAGCAGCCCACGTACAGGTTTCTCCTACGAGCAGTACTTC
CASSPRTGFSYEQYF
>TRBJ2-7|TRBD1|-|TRBV7-9
TGTGCCAGCAGCTCAAACAGGGGTAATCGGTACGAGCAGTACTTC
CASSSNRGNRYEQYF
>TRBJ2-5|-|-|TRBV6-5
TGTGCCAGCAGTTACTCGAGGGGGTTGGAGACCCAGTACTTC
CASSYSRGLETQYF
>TRBJ1-6|-|-|TRBV19
TGTGCCAGTAGTCGGGGGGGAGCAGAGAATTCACCCCTCCACTTT
CASSRGGAENSPLHF
>TRBJ1-6|-|-|TRBV5-1
TGCGCCAGCAGCTCCCAGCCCCGGGGGGATGGTTCACCCCTCCACTTT
CASSSQPRGDGSPLHF
>TRBJ1-2|-|-|TRBV24-1
TGTGCCACCAGTTCTTTTGACTATGGCTACACCTTC
CATSSFDYGYTF
>TRBJ1-1|-|-|TRBV19
TGTGCCAGTAGTGTAGCCCCGGGTGACACTGAAGCTTTCTTT
CASSVAPGDTEAFF
>TRBJ1-1|-|-|TRBV7-9
TGTGCCAGCAGCTTATTAGGGGACACTGAAGCTTTCTTT
CASSLLGDTEAFF
>TRBJ1-1|TRBD1|-|TRBV7-8
TGTGCCAGCAGCCCAATCAACGGGGACAGGGAAGCTTTCTTT
CASSPINGDREAFF
>TRBJ2-2|-|-|TRBV4-1
TGCGCCAGCAGCCAAGACGGGGGAAACACCGGGGAGCTGTTTTTT
CASSQDGGNTGELFF
>TRBJ2-2|-|few|TRBV6-5
TGTGCCAGCAGCCCCGGGGCGAACACCGGGGAGCTGTTTTTT
CASSPGANTGELFF
>TRBJ1-2|TRBD1|-|TRBV7-9
TGTGCCAGCAGCATTCGGACAGGGGATGGCTACACCTTC
CASSIRTGDGYTF
>TRBJ2-7|-|-|TRBV20-1
TGCAGTGCCGCCCGGGGGTGGGAGCAGTACTTC
CSAARGWEQYF
>TRBJ2-2|TRBD1|-|TRBV13
TGTGCCAGCAGCGTAAGGGACAGGGTCACCGGGGAGCTGTTTTTT
CASSVRDRVTGELFF
>TRBJ1-4|TRBD1|-|TRBV29-1
TGCAGCGTTGATACAGGGGGCGGGGGAAAACTGTTTTTT
CSVDTGGGGKLFF
>TRBJ2-3|-|-|TRBV7-2
TGTGCCAGCACCACTAACCCCGCCGGTACGCAGTATTTT
CASTTNPAGTQYF
>TRBJ1-5|-|-|TRBV19
TGTGCCAGTAGTAGGAACAGACCGATTAGCAATCAGCCCCAGCATTTT
CASSRNRPISNQPQHF
>TRBJ1-1|-|-|TRBV19
TGTGCCAGTAGTATACTACGACAGCCGAACACTGAAGCTTTCTTT
CASSILRQPNTEAFF
>TRBJ2-6|TRBD1|-|TRBV11-2
TGTGCCAGCAGCATTGGGACAGGACGGGCCGGGGCCAACGTCCTGACTTTC
CASSIGTGRAGANVLTF
>TRBJ1-3|TRBD1|-|TRBV28
TGTGCCAGCAGGGCGGGAGAAGGGACAGGCAGCTCTGGAAACACCATATATTTT
CASRAGEGTGSSGNTIYF
>TRBJ2-5|TRBD2|-|TRBV7-2
TGTGCCAGCAGCTTATACGGGGGGGCGCAGACCCAGTACTTC
CASSLYGGAQTQYF
>TRBJ2-1|-|-|TRBV9
TGTGCCAGCAGCGTACGTAATAGTCATGACAATGAGCAGTTCTTC
CASSVRNSHDNEQFF
>TRBJ2-1|TRBD1|-|TRBV7-2
TGTGCCAGCAGTCTTGCCGGGACAGGGACCTACAATGAGCAGTTCTTC
CASSLAGTGTYNEQFF
>TRBJ1-2|-|-|TRBV5-4
TGTGCCAGCAGTCTGGACACCTATGGCTACACCTTC
CASSLDTYGYTF
>TRBJ2-6|-|-|TRBV5-1
TGCGCCAGCAGCGCAGACTCATTAGGTATCCTGACTTTC
CASSADSLGILTF
>TRBJ1-1|TRBD1|-|TRBV15
TGTGCCACCAGCAGAGATAGGTCAGGGGGGACTGAAGCTTTCTTT
CATSRDRSGGTEAFF
>TRBJ2-5|TRBD2|-|TRBV5-4
TGTGCCAGCAGCTCCGGGACTAGCAGTGAGACCCAGTACTTC
CASSSGTSSETQYF
>TRBJ2-1|-|-|TRBV7-6
TGTGCCAGCAGCTTAAGCGGGTTTGAGCAGTTCTTC
CASSLSGFEQFF
>TRBJ1-1|-|-|TRBV12-3/TRBV12-4
TGTGCCAGCAGTTGGGCCGCCGAGGCTTTCTTT
CASSWAAEAFF
>TRBJ1-2|-|once|TRBV30
TGTGCCTGGAGGCTCACAGGGAGAATCTATGGCTACACCTTC
CAWRLTGRIYGYTF